This passage covers 2 T cell receptor beta chains from one sample sequenced in a study of blood T cell repertoires in COVID-19. Produced via immunoSEQ multiplex PCR; TCRdb's table is partial and in-frame only. The repertoire has 150,000 to 200,000 clones, about 90% of them found once; the top ten carry approximately 11%. The source material was peripheral blood. The origin of the receptors is a woman aged 55-70 years with COVID-19, enrolled during active disease.

The V call is TRBV11-3, the J call TRBJ2-1; 9 bases align to TRBD2. The CDR3 totals 16 residues. Germline CDR1 SGHNT, CDR2 YENEEA. The ends lost 4 bases at V and 4 bases at J; junction bases unmatched: 8. The CDR3 region is CASSSSAGGPYNEQFF. The CDR3 bases are TGTGCCAGCAGCTCTTCAGCGGGAGGCCCTTACAATGAGCAGTTCTTC.

CDR3 in amino acids: CASRRDRGRTGNTEAFF. As DNA, the CDR3 is TGTGCCAGCAGACGGGACAGGGGGCGAACGGGAAACACTGAAGCTTTCTTT. The V and J genes are TRBV28 and TRBJ1-1, with 12 nucleotides matching TRBD1. CDR3 length equals 17 residues. After removal of 6 bases from V and 2 bases from J, the junction contained 10 bases not matched to a gene. Germline assignment: CDR1 MDHEN and CDR2 SYDVKM.